This TCR beta chain was observed in a study of shared clonotypes between healthy human individuals. Overall study findings and caveats: Blood alone was sampled, and tissue repertoires likely differ. Though the depth was large, rarefaction showed that sorted-subset sequencing was incomplete.

Germline CDR1 and CDR2: MNHEY and SMNVEV (reference sequence). This CDR3 has 12 amino acids. Trimming left V 8 bases short and J 4 bases short, with 11 bases between. Splitting the CD4+ cells yielded a CD45RA+ naive subset and a CD45RA-negative memory subset. Several immunoSEQ 96-well plates shared each subset's DNA, each plate a replicate. TCRdb's table, derived via immunoSEQ multiplex PCR, lists solely in-frame clones and lacks some. The profile covers about 300,000 clones, with about 74% appearing a single time and around a tenth taken by the ten largest. Details on this clone: The antigen is not known.

This sequence originates from a man younger than 45 in good health. The chain is built from TRBV27 and TRBJ1-1; D may be TRBD1 (6 bases). Sequencing was carried out using memory CD4+ T cells sorted from blood. The subset is: CD45RA-negative fraction. The CDR3 is CASGRGGTEAFF. CDR3 nucleotides: TGTGCCAGCGGAAGGGGGGGCACTGAAGCTTTCTTT.